The text below deals with one T cell receptor beta chain. Its cognate antigen is unknown. The record originates from a study of OX40 agonist ivuxolimab in advanced cancers. Across the study: An anti-OX40 (CD134) antibody with agonistic activity, ivuxolimab, was administered to patients. Patients were treated with intravenous ivuxolimab, dosed at 0.01 to 10 mg/kg and infused every 2 weeks. Study observations and caveats: Both blood CD4+ and CD8+ T cells showed clonal growth by week 6 at 0.1 to 3.0 mg/kg.

Germline CDR1 reads SNHLY; CDR2 reads FYNNEI. V shed 2 bases and J 3 bases; nucleotides not matched to a gene: 5. CDR3 length: 16 residues. Only in-frame clones appear in the TCRdb table, and some are missing; sequencing was by immunoSEQ multiplex PCR. Of 55,000 to 70,000 clones in the sample, roughly nine tenths were seen once. The specimen comprised CD4+ or CD8+ T cells sorted from blood, sampled in a trial of the OX40 agonist ivuxolimab. This clonotype originated in an adult with an advanced solid tumor such as melanoma, head and neck, liver or kidney cancer. The chain links TRBV2 to TRBJ2-5; TRBD2 aligns across 11 bases. The CDR3 sequence is CASSEHSGGAEETQYF. The CDR3 nucleotides are TGTGCCAGCAGTGAACATAGCGGGGGGGCCGAAGAGACCCAGTACTTC.